This TCR beta chain came from a study of vaccination and CD4 T cells after COVID-19. CD4+ T cells that had been cultured provided DNA sequenced with the Oncomine TCR Beta short-read assay. TCRdb redid the calling of the PCR reads with MiXCR, one entry per CDR3 protein. This table has about 17,000 distinct CDR3 sequences, 40% appearing once. Treatment described: roughly ten-day PBMC culture with coronavirus spike peptide pools or control peptides (ViraFEST assay). A note on this clonotype: No antigen is known for it.

Germline V gives CDR1 MNHNS, CDR2 SASEGT. The CDR3 spans 12 residues. Trimming removed 6 bases from V and 4 bases from J, with 10 bases in between. The sequencing sample was made of CD4+ T cells from blood, cultured in vitro. This rearrangement joins TRBV6-1 to TRBJ2-7; D unresolved. The receptor was derived from a human donor who had recovered from COVID-19. CDR3 amino acids: CASSLDGYEQYF. For the CDR3, the DNA is TGTGCCAGCAGCCTGGACGGGTACGAGCAGTACTTC.